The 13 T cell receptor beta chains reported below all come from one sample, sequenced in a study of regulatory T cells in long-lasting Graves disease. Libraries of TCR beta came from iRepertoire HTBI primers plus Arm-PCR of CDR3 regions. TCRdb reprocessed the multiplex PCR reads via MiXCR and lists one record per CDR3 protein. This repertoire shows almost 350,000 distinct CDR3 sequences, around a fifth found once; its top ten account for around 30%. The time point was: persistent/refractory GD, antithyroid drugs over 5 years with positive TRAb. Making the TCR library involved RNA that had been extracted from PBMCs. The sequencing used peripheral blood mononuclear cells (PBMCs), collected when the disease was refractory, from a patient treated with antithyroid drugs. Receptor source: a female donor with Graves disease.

Written as DNA, the CDR3 is TGCGCCAGCAGCCTAATCTACCAGGGGGCGGATGAAAAACTGTTTTTT. As protein: CASSLIYQGADEKLFF. The chain uses TRBV4-1 and TRBJ1-4; 8 nucleotides agree with TRBD1. The V segment lost 4 bases and the J segment 6 bases; nucleotides outside the gene matches: 10. The V gene's germline CDR1 is MGHRA and CDR2 YSYEKL. CDR3 length: 16 residues.

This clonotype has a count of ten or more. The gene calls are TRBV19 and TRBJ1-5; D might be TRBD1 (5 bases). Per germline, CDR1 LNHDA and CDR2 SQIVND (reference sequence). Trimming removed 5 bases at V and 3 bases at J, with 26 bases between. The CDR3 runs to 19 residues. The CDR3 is CASSPFPLRDPPFNQPQHF. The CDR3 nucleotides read TGTGCCAGTAGTCCGTTTCCCCTCCGGGACCCGCCTTTCAATCAGCCCCAGCATTTT. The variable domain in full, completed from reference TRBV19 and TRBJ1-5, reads DGGITQSPKYLFRKEGQNVTLSCEQNLNHDAMYWYRQDPGQGLRLIYYSQIVNDFQKGDIAEGYSVSREKKESFPLTVTSAQKNPTAFYLCASSPFPLRDPPFNQPQHFGDGTRLSIL.

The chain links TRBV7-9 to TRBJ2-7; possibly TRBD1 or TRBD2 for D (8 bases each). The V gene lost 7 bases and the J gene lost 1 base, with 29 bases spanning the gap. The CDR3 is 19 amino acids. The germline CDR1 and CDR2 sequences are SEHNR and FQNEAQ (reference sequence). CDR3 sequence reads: CASNLPGGLGQDISYEQYF. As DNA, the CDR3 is TGTGCCAGCAACCTCCCGGGGGGGTTGGGACAGGATATTTCCTACGAGCAGTACTTC.

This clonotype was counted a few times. The CDR3: CASSFAGTGSGTEAFF. Here the CDR3 DNA reads TGTGCCAGCAGCTTCGCCGGCACGGGCAGTGGGACTGAAGCTTTCTTT. This sequence joins TRBV7-8 and TRBJ1-1; D is undetermined. The CDR3 extends over 16 amino acids. Germline CDR1 is SGHVS and CDR2 is FQNEAQ. Between the trimmed V and J ends, which lost 3 bases and 5 bases, there was a span of 19 bases.

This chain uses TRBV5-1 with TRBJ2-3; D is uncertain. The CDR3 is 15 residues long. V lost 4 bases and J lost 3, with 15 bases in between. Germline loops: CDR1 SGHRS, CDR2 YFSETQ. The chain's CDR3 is CASSTLGDATDTQYF. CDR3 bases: TGCGCCAGCAGCACGCTGGGCGACGCTACAGATACGCAGTATTTT.

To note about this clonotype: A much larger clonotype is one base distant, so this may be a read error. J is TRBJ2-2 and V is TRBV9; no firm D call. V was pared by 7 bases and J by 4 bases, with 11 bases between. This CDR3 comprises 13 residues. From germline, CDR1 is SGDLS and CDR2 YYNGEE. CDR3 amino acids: CASANLFTGELFF. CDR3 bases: TGTGCCAGCGCCAACTTGTTCACCGGGGAGCTGTTTTTT.

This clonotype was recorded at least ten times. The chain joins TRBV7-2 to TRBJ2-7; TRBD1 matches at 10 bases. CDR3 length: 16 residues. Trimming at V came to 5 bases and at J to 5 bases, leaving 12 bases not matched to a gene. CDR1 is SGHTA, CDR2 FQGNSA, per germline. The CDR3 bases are TGTGCCAGCAGCGCACACCGGGACAGGGGCCCTAACGAGCAGTACTTC. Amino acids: CASSAHRDRGPNEQYF. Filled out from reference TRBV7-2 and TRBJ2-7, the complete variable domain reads GAGVSQSPSNKVTEKGKDVELRCDPISGHTALYWYRQSLGQGLEFLIYFQGNSAPDKSGLPSDRFSAERTGGSVSTLTIQRTQQEDSAVYLCASSAHRDRGPNEQYFGPGTRLTVT.

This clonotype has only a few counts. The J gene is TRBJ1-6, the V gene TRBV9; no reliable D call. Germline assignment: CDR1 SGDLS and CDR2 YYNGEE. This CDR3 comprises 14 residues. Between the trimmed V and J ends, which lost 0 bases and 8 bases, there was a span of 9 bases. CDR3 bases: TGTGCCAGCAGCGTAGACGGACTGGATTCACCCCTCCACTTT. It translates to CASSVDGLDSPLHF. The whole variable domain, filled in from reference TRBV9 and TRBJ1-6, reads DSGVTQTPKHLITATGQRVTLRCSPRSGDLSVYWYQQSLDQGLQFLIQYYNGEERAKGNILERFSAQQFPDLHSELNLSSLELGDSALYFCASSVDGLDSPLHFGNGTRLTVT.

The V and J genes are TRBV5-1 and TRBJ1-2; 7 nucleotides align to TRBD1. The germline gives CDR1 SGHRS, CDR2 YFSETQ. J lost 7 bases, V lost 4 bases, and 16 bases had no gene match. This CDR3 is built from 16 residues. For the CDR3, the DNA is TGCGCCAGCAGCCCGGAATCACCAGGGGGGCACGGTGGCTACACCTTC. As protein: CASSPESPGGHGGYTF.

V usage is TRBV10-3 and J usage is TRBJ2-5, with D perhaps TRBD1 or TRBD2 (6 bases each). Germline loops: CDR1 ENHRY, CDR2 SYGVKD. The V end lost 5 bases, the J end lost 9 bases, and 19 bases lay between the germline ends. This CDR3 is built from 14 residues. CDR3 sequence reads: CAISPTGGTNAQYF. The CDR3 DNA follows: TGTGCCATCAGTCCTACCGGGGGCACAAATGCCCAGTACTTC.

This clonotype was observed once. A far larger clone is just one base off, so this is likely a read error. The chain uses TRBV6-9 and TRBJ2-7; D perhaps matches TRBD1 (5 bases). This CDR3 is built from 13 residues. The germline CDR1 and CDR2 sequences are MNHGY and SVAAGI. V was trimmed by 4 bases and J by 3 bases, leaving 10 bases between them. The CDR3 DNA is TGTGCCAGCAGTTCATACAGGAACTACGAGCAGTACTTC. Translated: CASSSYRNYEQYF.

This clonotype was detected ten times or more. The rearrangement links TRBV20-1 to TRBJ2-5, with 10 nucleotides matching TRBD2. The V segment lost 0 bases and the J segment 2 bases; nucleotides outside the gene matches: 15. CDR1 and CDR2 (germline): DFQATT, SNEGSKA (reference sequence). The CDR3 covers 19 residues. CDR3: CSAREGLLAGVGFQETQYF. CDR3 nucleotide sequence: TGCAGTGCTAGAGAGGGCCTCCTAGCGGGAGTGGGGTTTCAAGAGACCCAGTACTTC.

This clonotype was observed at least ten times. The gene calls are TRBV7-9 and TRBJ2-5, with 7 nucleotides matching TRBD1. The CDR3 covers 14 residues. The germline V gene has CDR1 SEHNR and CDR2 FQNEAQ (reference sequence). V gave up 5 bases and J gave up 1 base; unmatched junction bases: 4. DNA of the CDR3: TGTGCCAGCAGCCTCACAGGGGCCCAAGAGACCCAGTACTTC. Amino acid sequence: CASSLTGAQETQYF.